The clone carrying this TCR beta chain turned up a few times. No antigen is known for it. This specimen comes from a study of early T cells in non-severe SARS-CoV-2 infection. Turning to the study itself: Chains were not paired, and sequencing was done on bulk RNA from unsorted whole blood.

Trimming stripped 2 bases from V and 7 bases from J, with 4 bases between. Germline V gene sequence: CDR1 SGHKS, CDR2 YYEKEE (reference sequence). CDR3 length equals 12 residues. General study findings and limits: A preference for anti-spike CD8 responses marked VDJdb matching, which missed private and CD4 specificities.

Researchers attached unique molecular identifiers to individual cDNA molecules. MiXCR, applied by TCRdb to the 5' RACE reads, yields one record per CDR3 protein. Of tens of thousands of distinct CDR3 sequences listed, roughly an eighth are singletons. The sequencing sample was made of whole blood. The sequence was collected from an adult who was a healthcare worker with PCR-confirmed SARS-CoV-2 infection or an uninfected control (not recorded which). This rearrangement joins TRBV5-5 to TRBJ1-6; D is unresolved. The CDR3: CASSFRNSPLHF. CDR3 nucleotide sequence: TGTGCCAGCAGCTTTCGGAATTCACCCCTCCACTTT.